The next 31 T cell receptor beta chains were all read from a single sample in a study of blood T cell repertoires in COVID-19. Sequencing was performed with immunoSEQ multiplex PCR; in TCRdb, only in-frame clones are kept and a portion is missing. The sample shows some 39,000 clones, around 83% of them seen only once. Material for sequencing was peripheral blood. Every receptor here comes from a man aged 60 to 69 with acute or convalescent COVID-19.

This clone has just a few counts. The chain joins TRBV29-1 to TRBJ2-1; 7 bases line up with TRBD2. CDR3 size: 15 residues. V lost 3 bases and J lost 6; bases outside the gene matches: 11. Per germline, CDR1 SQVTM and CDR2 ANQGSEA. The CDR3 coding sequence is TGCAGCGTTGAGGGGGATTCTAGCGGCCGCAATGAGCAGTTCTTC. Protein product: CSVEGDSSGRNEQFF.

This sequence joins TRBV5-5 and TRBJ2-7; 10 nucleotides line up with TRBD2. With V trimmed by 4 bases and J by 4 bases, 11 bases remained unmatched. This CDR3 comprises 16 residues. CDR1 and CDR2 (germline): SGHKS, YYEKEE (reference sequence). In nucleotides, the CDR3 is TGTGCCAGCAGCCGATACACTAGCGGGGCTGGGTACGAGCAGTACTTC. Its protein is CASSRYTSGAGYEQYF.

The chain combines TRBV3-1 (or the pseudogene TRBV3-2) with TRBJ2-1; tentatively, D is TRBD1 (7 bases). The CDR3 has 13 amino acids. The V end lost 5 bases, the J end lost 6 bases, and 11 bases lay between the germline ends. The germline V gene encodes CDR1 LGHDT and CDR2 YNNKEL (reference sequence). For the CDR3, the DNA is TGTGCCAGCAGCAGACAGGGAGGCAATGAGCAGTTCTTC. Translating it yields CASSRQGGNEQFF.

The J gene is TRBJ1-1, the V gene TRBV5-1, with a possible D match to TRBD1 (5 bases). Trimming cost V 0 bases and J 6 bases, with 21 bases left between them. Germline V lookup: CDR1 SGHRS, CDR2 YFSETQ. The CDR3 contains 17 residues. The chain's CDR3 is CASSLDDRLLRAAEAFF. The CDR3 DNA follows: TGCGCCAGCAGCTTGGACGACCGTCTCCTCAGGGCGGCTGAAGCTTTCTTT. Full variable domain (rest looked up from reference TRBV5-1 and TRBJ1-1): KAGVTQTPRYLIKTRGQQVTLSCSPISGHRSVSWYQQTPGQGLQFLFEYFSETQRNKGNFPGRFSGRQFSNSRSEMNVSTLELGDSALYLCASSLDDRLLRAAEAFFGQGTRLTVV.

The chain carries TRBV18 and TRBJ1-5; maybe TRBD1 (6 bases). Germline values: CDR1 KGHSH, CDR2 LQKENI. The CDR3 totals 16 residues. V was shortened by 0 bases and J by 6 bases, with 15 bases between the two germline ends. CDR3 sequence (DNA): TGTGCCAGCTCACCACCTTCAGGGGCAACGCGTCAGCCCCAGCATTTT. It specifies CASSPPSGATRQPQHF.

The chain links TRBV5-1 to TRBJ1-4; D might be TRBD1 (5 bases). Germline assignment: CDR1 SGHRS and CDR2 YFSETQ. This CDR3 is 14 amino acids long. The V gene lost 7 bases and the J gene lost 3 bases, with 13 bases spanning the gap. The CDR3 is CASALGGSNEKLFF. CDR3 coding DNA: TGCGCCAGCGCCCTGGGGGGTTCTAATGAAAAACTGTTTTTT.

The CDR3 sequence: CASSLVLAADTQYF. As DNA, the CDR3 is TGTGCCAGCAGCTTAGTCCTAGCGGCAGATACGCAGTATTTT. The genes are TRBV7-2 and TRBJ2-3; the match to TRBD2 covers 7 bases. Germline values: CDR1 SGHTA, CDR2 FQGNSA. Trimming cost V 1 base and J 4 bases; bases outside gene matches: 2. This CDR3 region has 14 residues. Full variable domain (rest looked up from reference TRBV7-2 and TRBJ2-3): GAGVSQSPSNKVTEKGKDVELRCDPISGHTALYWYRQSLGQGLEFLIYFQGNSAPDKSGLPSDRFSAERTGGSVSTLTIQRTQQEDSAVYLCASSLVLAADTQYFGPGTRLTVL.

This chain links TRBV5-5 with TRBJ2-7; maybe TRBD1 (6 bases). The V gene lost 3 bases and the J gene lost 6 bases, with 16 bases spanning the gap. CDR3 size: 14 residues. CDR1 is SGHKS and CDR2 is YYEKEE in the germline V gene (reference sequence). The CDR3 DNA reads TGTGCCAGCAGCTCCAGGGGTCAGACGGCCGAGCAGTACTTC. Amino acid sequence: CASSSRGQTAEQYF.

As for this clone: Germline and junction disagree at one end, which may indicate a read error. This chain links TRBV5-5 with TRBJ1-1, with TRBD1 identical over 9 bases. This CDR3 comprises 14 residues. CDR1 and CDR2 (germline): SGHKS, YYEKEE (reference sequence). The CDR3: CASRLGTGRAEAFF. Here the CDR3 DNA reads TGTGCCAGCAGGTTGGGGACAGGGCGGGCTGAAGCTTTCTTT.

V gene TRBV15 combines with J gene TRBJ1-3; D unresolved. This CDR3 is 15 amino acids long. Looked up from germline, CDR1 is LNHNV and CDR2 is YYDKDF (reference sequence). V gave up 4 bases and J gave up 1 base, with 11 bases separating them. The CDR3 DNA is TGTGCCACCAGCAAGACTAAGGGTTCTGGAAACACCATATATTTT. It specifies CATSKTKGSGNTIYF.

The V call is TRBV15, the J call TRBJ2-5, with 12 bases matching TRBD2. The CDR3 covers 17 residues. J lost 5 bases, V lost 3 bases, and 10 bases had no gene match. Looked up from germline, CDR1 is LNHNV and CDR2 is YYDKDF (reference sequence). The CDR3 sequence is CATSRTSGSPGWETQYF. For the CDR3, the DNA is TGTGCCACCAGCAGGACTAGCGGGAGTCCGGGGTGGGAGACCCAGTACTTC.

The chain couples TRBV24-1 to TRBJ2-1; 8 bases align to TRBD2. The V gene end was trimmed by 7 bases and the J gene end by 2 bases; junction bases not matched to a gene: 6. CDR3 length: 15 residues. The V gene's germline CDR1 is KGHDR and CDR2 SFDVKD. The CDR3 reads CATRQAGETYNEQFF. The DNA of the CDR3 is TGTGCCACCAGGCAAGCGGGAGAGACCTACAATGAGCAGTTCTTC.

This chain uses TRBV4-3 with TRBJ2-3; 8 positions agree with TRBD2. CDR3 size: 16 residues. Losses at the gene ends were 2 bases for V and 1 base for J; bases not matched to a gene: 5. Per germline, CDR1 LGHNA and CDR2 YSLEER. The CDR3 coding sequence is TGCGCCAGCAGCCAAACGTCAGCGGGGGGCACAGATACGCAGTATTTT. Translating it yields CASSQTSAGGTDTQYF.

The chain couples TRBV12-1 to TRBJ2-5; the table's D gene call, TRBD2, was not cross checked with the DNA. TRBV12-1 is described as a pseudogene. CDR3 length: 14 residues. Written as DNA, the CDR3 is TGTGCCAGCGCCCTTAGCGGGAGTCAAGAGACCCAGTACTTC. Translation: CASALSGSQETQYF.

Only a few counts were recorded for this clone. This chain connects TRBV7-9 to TRBJ2-7, with TRBD1 identical over 7 bases. V lost 6 bases and J lost 8; bases outside the gene matches: 10. This CDR3 is 13 amino acids long. Germline CDR1 reads SEHNR; CDR2 reads FQNEAQ (reference sequence). The CDR3 here is CASRKEGASQQYF. As DNA, the CDR3 is TGTGCCAGCAGAAAAGAGGGGGCGAGCCAGCAGTACTTC. The full variable domain, with the rest looked up from reference TRBV7-9 and TRBJ2-7, is DTGVSQNPRHKITKRGQNVTFRCDPISEHNRLYWYRQTLGQGPEFLTYFQNEAQLEKSRLLSDRFSAERPKGSFSTLEIQRTEQGDSAMYLCASRKEGASQQYFGPGTRLTVT.

V gene TRBV19 combines with J gene TRBJ1-2; D remains unclear. Germline V lookup: CDR1 LNHDA, CDR2 SQIVND (reference sequence). CDR3 length equals 14 residues. Trimming took off 1 base at V and 4 bases at J, with 10 bases between the two ends. The CDR3 protein is CASSIVGSGYGYTF. The CDR3 region has the DNA TGTGCCAGTAGTATAGTCGGGTCGGGCTATGGCTACACCTTC.

This chain uses TRBV7-3 with TRBJ2-7, with 7 bases matching TRBD1. The CDR3 contains 13 residues. CDR1 SGHTA and CDR2 FQGTGA come from the germline V gene. V gave up 6 bases and J gave up 7 bases; unmatched junction bases: 9. As DNA, the CDR3 is TGTGCCAGCAGTTTCAACAGGGGTGAAGAGCAGTACTTC. It specifies CASSFNRGEEQYF.

The V call is TRBV6-2 or TRBV6-3, the J call TRBJ1-2; D call uncertain. The CDR3 totals 12 residues. The V gene lost 6 bases and the J gene lost 5 bases, with 10 bases spanning the gap. Germline V lookup: CDR1 MNHEY, CDR2 SVGEGT. CDR3 residues: CASSEGRYGYTF. The CDR3 bases are TGTGCCAGCAGCGAGGGCCGATATGGCTACACCTTC.

This clone was seen just once. This chain connects TRBV6-1 to TRBJ1-5; D perhaps matches TRBD1 (5 bases). Trimming took off 0 bases at V and 6 bases at J, with 12 bases between the two ends. The germline gives CDR1 MNHNS, CDR2 SASEGT. The CDR3 is made up of 15 amino acids. CDR3 DNA sequence: TGTGCCAGCAGTGAAGCGCTTCGGAGGGGTCAGCCCCAGCATTTT. This gives the protein CASSEALRRGQPQHF.

J is TRBJ1-2 and V is TRBV5-1, with D maybe TRBD1 (5 bases). Trimming removed 1 base from V and 4 bases from J, with 11 bases in between. The V gene's germline CDR1 is SGHRS and CDR2 YFSETQ. The CDR3 sequence is 14 residues long. The CDR3 here is CASSLYQDSYGYTF. As DNA, the CDR3 is TGCGCCAGCAGCTTGTACCAAGACAGCTATGGCTACACCTTC.

The V call is TRBV6-1, the J call TRBJ1-3; D is perhaps TRBD1 (5 bases). Germline CDR1 and CDR2: MNHNS and SASEGT. The CDR3 is 16 residues long. Trimming took 4 bases from V and 1 from J, leaving 14 bases between them. CDR3 amino acids: CASSARDRGSGNTIYF. CDR3 sequence (DNA): TGTGCCAGCAGTGCCCGGGACCGGGGGTCTGGAAACACCATATATTTT.

This chain's CDR3 is CASSQVGTRDTQYF. CDR3 DNA: TGTGCCAGCAGCCAAGTCGGGACGCGGGACACCCAGTACTTC. The V call is TRBV3-1 (or the pseudogene TRBV3-2), the J call TRBJ2-5, with a possible D match to TRBD2 (6 bases). There are 14 residues in the CDR3. Germline CDR1 is LGHDT and CDR2 is YNNKEL (reference sequence). The ends were cut back, 1 base at V and 8 bases at J, with 14 bases in the middle.

V is TRBV4-2 and J is TRBJ1-1; 7 nucleotides match TRBD1. Germline V gene lookup returns CDR1 LGHNA and CDR2 YNFKEQ. V was pared by 2 bases and J by 1 base, with 7 bases of the junction left unmatched. This CDR3 contains 16 residues. The CDR3 bases are TGTGCCAGCAGCCAATTACAGGGGCCTCCGAACACTGAAGCTTTCTTT. It translates to CASSQLQGPPNTEAFF.

V gene TRBV28 combines with J gene TRBJ2-7; no definite D call. This CDR3 is 11 amino acids long. Trimming took 8 bases from V and 3 from J, leaving 8 bases between them. CDR1 and CDR2 from the germline V gene are MDHEN and SYDVKM. CDR3 bases: TGTGCCAGCTGCGCTTTCTACGAGCAGTACTTC. It encodes CASCAFYEQYF.

This chain connects TRBV30 to TRBJ1-2; maybe TRBD1 (6 bases). CDR1 GTSNPN and CDR2 SVGIG come from the germline V gene (reference sequence). There are 11 residues in the CDR3. Trimming removed 4 bases from V and 8 bases from J, with 11 bases in between. The CDR3 region has the DNA TGTGCCTGGACACAGGGTAAGGGCTACACCTTC. Translating it yields CAWTQGKGYTF.

The count of this clone is one. The V gene is TRBV28, the J gene TRBJ2-2; D is perhaps TRBD2 (5 bases). The germline V gene has CDR1 MDHEN and CDR2 SYDVKM. The CDR3 loop spans 17 amino acids. V lost 3 bases and J 6 bases, leaving 20 bases between the germline ends. Here the CDR3 reads CASSFIPRLGGSGELFF. Here the CDR3 DNA reads TGTGCCAGCAGTTTTATCCCCAGGCTCGGAGGTTCCGGGGAGCTGTTTTTT.

V and J are TRBV5-1 and TRBJ2-7, with 10 nucleotides matching TRBD1. This CDR3 comprises 16 residues. Per the germline V gene, CDR1 is SGHRS and CDR2 is YFSETQ. Germline trimming cut 0 bases from V and 4 bases from J; bases unmatched to any gene: 7. The DNA for the CDR3 is TGCGCCAGCAGCTTGGCGCAGAGGGACAGGGGATACGAGCAGTACTTC. This translates into CASSLAQRDRGYEQYF.

V gene TRBV7-6 combines with J gene TRBJ1-3, with a possible D match to TRBD1 (6 bases). CDR3 length equals 16 residues. The germline V gene encodes CDR1 SGHVS and CDR2 FNYEAQ. The germline V and J ends were trimmed by 7 bases and 0 bases, with 16 bases remaining between them. This chain's CDR3 is CASTRHQGNSGNTIYF. The CDR3 region has the DNA TGTGCCAGCACCCGACACCAGGGGAACTCTGGAAACACCATATATTTT.

This clone was observed a few times. V gene TRBV19 combines with J gene TRBJ1-6, with D possibly matching TRBD1 (5 bases). CDR3 length equals 14 residues. In germline, CDR1 is LNHDA, CDR2 SQIVND (reference sequence). The ends were cut back, 1 base at V and 10 bases at J, with 11 bases in the middle. Written as DNA, the CDR3 is TGTGCCAGTAGTATAGCCAGGGTGGGATCACCCCTCCACTTT. As protein: CASSIARVGSPLHF.

The chain links TRBV18 to TRBJ2-7, with D possibly matching TRBD1 (5 bases). CDR1 is KGHSH and CDR2 is LQKENI in the germline V gene. This CDR3 is 13 amino acids long. Trimming pared 8 bases from V and 2 bases from J, leaving 13 bases between. The CDR3 protein is CASQEGQTYEQYF. The CDR3 nucleotides are TGTGCCAGCCAAGAAGGACAAACCTACGAGCAGTACTTC.

The gene calls are TRBV4-2 and TRBJ2-7, with 7 bases identical to TRBD2. With 2 bases clipped from V and 6 bases from J, the junction kept 22 bases outside the gene matches. Germline V gives CDR1 LGHNA, CDR2 YNFKEQ. This CDR3 region has 19 residues. CDR3 sequence reads: CASSQTNGVEGGTRGEQYF. DNA of the CDR3: TGTGCCAGCAGCCAAACTAATGGGGTCGAGGGAGGGACCCGCGGCGAGCAGTACTTC.